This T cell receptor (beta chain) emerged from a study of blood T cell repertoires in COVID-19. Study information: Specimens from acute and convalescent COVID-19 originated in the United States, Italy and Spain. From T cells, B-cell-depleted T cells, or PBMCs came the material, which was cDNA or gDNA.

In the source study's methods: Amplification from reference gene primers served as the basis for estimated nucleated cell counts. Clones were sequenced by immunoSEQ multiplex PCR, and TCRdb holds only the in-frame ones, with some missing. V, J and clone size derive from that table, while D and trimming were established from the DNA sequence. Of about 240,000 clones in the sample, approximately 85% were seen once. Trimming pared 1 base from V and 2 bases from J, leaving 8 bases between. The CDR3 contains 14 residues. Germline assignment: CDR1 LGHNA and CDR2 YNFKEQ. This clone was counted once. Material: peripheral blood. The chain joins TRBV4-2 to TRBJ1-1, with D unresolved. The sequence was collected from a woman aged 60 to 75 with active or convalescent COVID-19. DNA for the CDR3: TGTGCCAGCAGCCAAGTCAACAGCAACACTGAAGCTTTCTTT. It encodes CASSQVNSNTEAFF.